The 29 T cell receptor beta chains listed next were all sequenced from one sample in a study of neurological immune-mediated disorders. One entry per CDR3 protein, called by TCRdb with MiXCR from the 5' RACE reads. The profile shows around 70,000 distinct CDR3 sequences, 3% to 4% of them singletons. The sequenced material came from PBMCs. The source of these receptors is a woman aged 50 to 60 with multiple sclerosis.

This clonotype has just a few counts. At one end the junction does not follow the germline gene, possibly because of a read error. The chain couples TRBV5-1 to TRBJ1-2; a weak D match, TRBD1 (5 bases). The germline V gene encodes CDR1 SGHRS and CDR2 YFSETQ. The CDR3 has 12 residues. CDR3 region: CDSSTGGEVGTF. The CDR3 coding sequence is TGCGACAGCAGCACAGGAGGAGAGGTGGGCACCTTC.

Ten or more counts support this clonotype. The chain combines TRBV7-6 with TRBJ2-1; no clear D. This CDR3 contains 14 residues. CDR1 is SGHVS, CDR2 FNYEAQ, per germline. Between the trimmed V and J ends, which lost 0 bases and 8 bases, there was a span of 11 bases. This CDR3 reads CASSLAHLGDEQFF. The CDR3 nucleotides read TGTGCCAGCAGCTTAGCCCATCTGGGCGATGAGCAGTTCTTC. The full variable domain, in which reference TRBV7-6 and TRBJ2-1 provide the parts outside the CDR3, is GAGVSQSPRYKVTKRGQDVALRCDPISGHVSLYWYRQALGQGPEFLTYFNYEAQQDKSGLPNDRFSAERPEGSISTLTIQRTEQRDSAMYRCASSLAHLGDEQFFGPGTRLTVL.

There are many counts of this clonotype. For the CDR3, the DNA is TGTGCCAGCAGCTTGGCCCCAGGTCCTTCGTCGGGGGCTTTCTTT. Amino acids: CASSLAPGPSSGAFF. The chain recombines TRBV5-6 with TRBJ1-1; D call uncertain. The germline gives CDR1 SGHDT, CDR2 YYEEEE. There are 15 residues in the CDR3. V lost 0 bases, J lost 11 bases, and 20 bases lay in between.

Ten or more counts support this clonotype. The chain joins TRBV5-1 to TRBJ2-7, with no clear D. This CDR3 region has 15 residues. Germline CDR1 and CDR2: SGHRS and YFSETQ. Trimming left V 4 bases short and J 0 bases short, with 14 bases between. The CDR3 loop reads CASSINRFSSYEQYF. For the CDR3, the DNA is TGCGCCAGCAGCATAAACCGGTTTAGCTCCTACGAGCAGTACTTC. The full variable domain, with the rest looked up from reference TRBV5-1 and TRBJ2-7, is KAGVTQTPRYLIKTRGQQVTLSCSPISGHRSVSWYQQTPGQGLQFLFEYFSETQRNKGNFPGRFSGRQFSNSRSEMNVSTLELGDSALYLCASSINRFSSYEQYFGPGTRLTVT.

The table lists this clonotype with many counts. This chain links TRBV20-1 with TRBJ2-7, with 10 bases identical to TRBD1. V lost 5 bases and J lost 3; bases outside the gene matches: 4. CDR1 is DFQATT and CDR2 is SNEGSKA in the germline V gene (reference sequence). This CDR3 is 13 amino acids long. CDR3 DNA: TGCAGTGCTGTCCGGACAGGGGGCTACGAGCAGTACTTC. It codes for CSAVRTGGYEQYF.

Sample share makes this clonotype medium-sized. DNA for the CDR3: TGTGCCAGCAGGCCGGGACAGGGCCTCTCCTACGAGCAGTACGTC. Its protein is CASRPGQGLSYEQYV. The J gene is TRBJ2-7, the V gene TRBV28; 9 nucleotides match TRBD1. CDR1 is MDHEN and CDR2 is SYDVKM in the germline V gene. J gave up 0 bases and V 6 bases, and 6 bases lay outside the gene matches. This CDR3 spans 15 amino acids.

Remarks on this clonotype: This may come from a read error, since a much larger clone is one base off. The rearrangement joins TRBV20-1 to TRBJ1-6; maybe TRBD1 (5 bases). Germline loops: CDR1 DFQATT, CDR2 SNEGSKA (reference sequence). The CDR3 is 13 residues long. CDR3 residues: CSALGRPDSPLNF. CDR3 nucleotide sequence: TGCAGTGCGCTGGGACGGCCGGATTCACCCCTCAACTTT.

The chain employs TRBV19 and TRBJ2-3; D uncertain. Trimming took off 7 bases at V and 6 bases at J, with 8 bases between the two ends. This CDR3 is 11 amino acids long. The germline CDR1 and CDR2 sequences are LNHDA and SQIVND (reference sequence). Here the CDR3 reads CASMAVDTQYF. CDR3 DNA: TGTGCCAGTATGGCCGTGGATACGCAGTATTTT.

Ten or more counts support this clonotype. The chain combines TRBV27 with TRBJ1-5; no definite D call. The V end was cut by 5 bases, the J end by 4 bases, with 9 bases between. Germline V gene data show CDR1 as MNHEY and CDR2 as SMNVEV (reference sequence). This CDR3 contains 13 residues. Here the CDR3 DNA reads TGTGCCAGCAGTCCCAACCGGAATCAGCCCCAGCATTTT. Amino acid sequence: CASSPNRNQPQHF.

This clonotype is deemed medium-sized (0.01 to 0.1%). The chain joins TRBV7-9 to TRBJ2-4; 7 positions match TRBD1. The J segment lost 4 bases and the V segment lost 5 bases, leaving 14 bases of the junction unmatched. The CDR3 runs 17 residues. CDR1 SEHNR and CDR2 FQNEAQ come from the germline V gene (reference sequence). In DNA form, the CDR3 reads TGTGCCAGCAGCCCACCCGTAGAGGGGGCCTTTAAAAACATTCAGTACTTC. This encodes CASSPPVEGAFKNIQYF.

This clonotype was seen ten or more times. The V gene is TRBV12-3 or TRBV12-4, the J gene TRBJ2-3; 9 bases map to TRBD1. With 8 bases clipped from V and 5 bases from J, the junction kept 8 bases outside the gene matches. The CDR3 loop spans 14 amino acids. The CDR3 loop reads CASAGDRAGDTQYF. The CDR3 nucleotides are TGTGCCAGCGCGGGGGACAGGGCCGGAGATACGCAGTATTTT.

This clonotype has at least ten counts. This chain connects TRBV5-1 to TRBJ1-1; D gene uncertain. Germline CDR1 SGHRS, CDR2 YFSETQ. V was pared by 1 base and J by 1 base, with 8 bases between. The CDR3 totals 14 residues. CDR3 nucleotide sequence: TGCGCCAGCAGCTTGATATCTCAGAACACTGAAGCTTTCTTT. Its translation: CASSLISQNTEAFF.

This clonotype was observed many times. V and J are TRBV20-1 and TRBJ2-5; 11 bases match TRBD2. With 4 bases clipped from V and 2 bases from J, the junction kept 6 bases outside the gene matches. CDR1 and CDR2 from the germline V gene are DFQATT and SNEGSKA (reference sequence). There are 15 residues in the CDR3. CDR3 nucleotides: TGCAGTGCTACCGGGACTAGCGGCATTCAAGAGACCCAGTACTTC. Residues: CSATGTSGIQETQYF.

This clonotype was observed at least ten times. The CDR3 sequence is CASSPPGQGTYNEQFF. CDR3 bases: TGTGCCAGCTCACCACCCGGTCAGGGTACTTACAATGAGCAGTTCTTC. The chain joins TRBV18 to TRBJ2-1; perhaps TRBD1 as D (5 bases). The CDR3 spans 16 residues. Germline-derived CDR1 and CDR2 are KGHSH and LQKENI. Trimming took off 0 bases at V and 4 bases at J, with 13 bases between the two ends.

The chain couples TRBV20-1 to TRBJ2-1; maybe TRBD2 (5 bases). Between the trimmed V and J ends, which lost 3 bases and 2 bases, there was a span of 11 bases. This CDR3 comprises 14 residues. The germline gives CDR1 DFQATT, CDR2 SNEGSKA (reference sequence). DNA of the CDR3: TGCAGTGCTAGGGATACCGGGACCTACAATGAGCAGTTCTTC. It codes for CSARDTGTYNEQFF.

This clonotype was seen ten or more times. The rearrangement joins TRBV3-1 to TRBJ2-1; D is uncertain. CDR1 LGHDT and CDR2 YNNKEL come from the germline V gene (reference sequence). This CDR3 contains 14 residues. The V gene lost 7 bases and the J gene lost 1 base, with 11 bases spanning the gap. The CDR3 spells CASTSGRSYNEQFF. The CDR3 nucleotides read TGTGCCAGCACCTCCGGCAGGTCCTACAATGAGCAGTTCTTC.

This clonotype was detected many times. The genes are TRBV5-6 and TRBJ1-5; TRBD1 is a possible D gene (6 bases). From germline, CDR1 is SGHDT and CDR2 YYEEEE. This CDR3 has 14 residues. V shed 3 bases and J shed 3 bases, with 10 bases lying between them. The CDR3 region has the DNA TGTGCCAGCAGCTCACAGGGTTACAATCAGCCCCAGCATTTT. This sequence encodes CASSSQGYNQPQHF.

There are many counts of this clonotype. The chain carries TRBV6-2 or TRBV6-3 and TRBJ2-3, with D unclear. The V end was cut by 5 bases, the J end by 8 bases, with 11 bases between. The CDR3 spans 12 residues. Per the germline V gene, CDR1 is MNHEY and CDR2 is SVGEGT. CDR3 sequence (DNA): TGTGCCAGCAGTGGGGTTGCAAGTACGCAGTATTTT. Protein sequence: CASSGVASTQYF.

The CDR3 coding sequence is TGCAGTGCTAGAGATGGTCGGCTAGCGGGAGGCATTCAGTACTTC. Translation gives CSARDGRLAGGIQYF. The J gene is TRBJ2-4, the V gene TRBV20-1, with 11 bases matching TRBD2. The CDR3 loop spans 15 amino acids. Looked up from germline, CDR1 is DFQATT and CDR2 is SNEGSKA (reference sequence). V lost 0 bases, J lost 9 bases, and 7 bases stayed unmatched.

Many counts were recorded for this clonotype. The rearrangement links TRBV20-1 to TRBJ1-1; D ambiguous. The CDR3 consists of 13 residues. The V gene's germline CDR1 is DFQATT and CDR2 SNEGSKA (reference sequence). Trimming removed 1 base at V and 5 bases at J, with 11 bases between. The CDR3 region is CSARGQVWTEAFF. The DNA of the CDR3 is TGCAGTGCTAGAGGGCAGGTTTGGACTGAAGCTTTCTTT.

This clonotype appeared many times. CDR3 loop: CSVGQGRNSPLHF. CDR3 bases: TGCAGCGTCGGTCAGGGTAGGAACTCACCCCTCCACTTT. This chain links TRBV29-1 with TRBJ1-6; possibly TRBD1 for D (5 bases). Trimming stripped 6 bases from V and 10 bases from J, with 16 bases between. The CDR3 has 13 residues. CDR1 and CDR2 (germline): SQVTM, ANQGSEA.

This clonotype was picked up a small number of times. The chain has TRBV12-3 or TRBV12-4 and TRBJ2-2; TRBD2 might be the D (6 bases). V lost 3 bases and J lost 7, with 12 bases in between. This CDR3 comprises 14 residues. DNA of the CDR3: TGTGCCAGCAGTTTCTCAGGGACTGGCGGGGAGCTGTTTTTT. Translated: CASSFSGTGGELFF.

CDR3 region: CASSLGLLGNQYF. DNA for the CDR3: TGTGCCAGCAGCTTAGGGCTATTGGGGAACCAGTACTTC. The chain carries TRBV11-3 and TRBJ2-5; D gene ambiguous. With 1 base removed from V and 10 bases from J, the gap between germline ends came to 13 bases. Germline V CDR1 and CDR2: SGHNT, YENEEA. The CDR3 extends over 13 amino acids. Full variable domain (missing parts from reference TRBV11-3 and TRBJ2-5): EAGVVQSPRYKIIEKKQPVAFWCNPISGHNTLYWYLQNLGQGPELLIRYENEEAVDDSQLPKDRFSAERLKGVDSTLKIQPAELGDSAVYLCASSLGLLGNQYFGPGTRLLVL.

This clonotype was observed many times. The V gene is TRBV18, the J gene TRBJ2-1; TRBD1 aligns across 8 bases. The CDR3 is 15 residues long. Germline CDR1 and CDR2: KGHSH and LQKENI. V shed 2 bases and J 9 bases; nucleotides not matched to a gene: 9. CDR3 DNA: TGTGCCAGCTCACCAGCCAGGGGGCTTGTGAGTGAGCAGTTCTTC. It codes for CASSPARGLVSEQFF.

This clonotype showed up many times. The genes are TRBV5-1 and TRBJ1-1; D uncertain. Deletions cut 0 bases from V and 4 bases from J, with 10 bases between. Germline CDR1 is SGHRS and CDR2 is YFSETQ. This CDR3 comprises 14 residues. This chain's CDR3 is CASSLVTDSTEAFF. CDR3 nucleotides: TGCGCCAGCAGCTTGGTTACAGACTCCACTGAAGCTTTCTTT.

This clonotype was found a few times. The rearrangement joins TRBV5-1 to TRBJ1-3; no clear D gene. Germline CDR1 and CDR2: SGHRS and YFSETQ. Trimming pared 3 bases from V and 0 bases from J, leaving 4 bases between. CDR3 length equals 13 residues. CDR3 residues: CASSWNSGNTIYF. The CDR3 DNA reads TGCGCCAGCAGCTGGAACTCTGGAAACACCATATATTTT.

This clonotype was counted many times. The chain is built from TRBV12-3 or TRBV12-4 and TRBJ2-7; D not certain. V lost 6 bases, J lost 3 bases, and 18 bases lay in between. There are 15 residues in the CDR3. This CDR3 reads CASSTGPIMNYEQYF. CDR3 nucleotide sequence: TGTGCCAGCAGCACGGGCCCCATCATGAACTACGAGCAGTACTTC.

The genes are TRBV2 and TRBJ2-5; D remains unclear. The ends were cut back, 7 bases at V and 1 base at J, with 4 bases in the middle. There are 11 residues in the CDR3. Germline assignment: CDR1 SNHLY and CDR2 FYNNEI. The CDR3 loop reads CASTSQETQYF. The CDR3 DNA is TGTGCCAGCACTAGCCAAGAGACCCAGTACTTC.

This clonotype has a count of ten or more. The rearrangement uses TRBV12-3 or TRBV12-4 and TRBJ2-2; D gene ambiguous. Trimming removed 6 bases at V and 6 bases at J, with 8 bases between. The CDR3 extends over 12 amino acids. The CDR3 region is CASSTGPGELFF. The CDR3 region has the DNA TGTGCCAGCAGCACCGGACCCGGGGAGCTGTTTTTT.